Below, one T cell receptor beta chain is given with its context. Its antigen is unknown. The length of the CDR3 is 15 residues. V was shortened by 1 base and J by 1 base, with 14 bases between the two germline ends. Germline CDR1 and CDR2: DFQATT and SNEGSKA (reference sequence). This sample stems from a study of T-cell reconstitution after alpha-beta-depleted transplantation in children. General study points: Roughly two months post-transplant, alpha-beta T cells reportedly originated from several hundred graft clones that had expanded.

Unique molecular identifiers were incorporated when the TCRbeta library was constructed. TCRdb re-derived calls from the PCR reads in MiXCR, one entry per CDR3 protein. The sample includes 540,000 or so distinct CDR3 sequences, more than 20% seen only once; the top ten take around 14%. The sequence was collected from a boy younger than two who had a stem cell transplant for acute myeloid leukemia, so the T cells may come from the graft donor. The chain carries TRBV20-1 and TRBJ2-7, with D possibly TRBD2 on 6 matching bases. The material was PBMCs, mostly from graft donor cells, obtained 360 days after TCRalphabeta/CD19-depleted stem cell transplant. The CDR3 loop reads CSARVEGEGSYEQYF. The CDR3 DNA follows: TGCAGTGCTAGAGTGGAGGGTGAAGGGTCCTACGAGCAGTACTTC.